This record covers a single TCR beta chain. There are 16 residues in the CDR3. The V segment lost 4 bases and the J segment 2 bases; nucleotides outside the gene matches: 8. In germline, CDR1 is LGHDT, CDR2 YNNKEL (reference sequence). This record belongs to a study of blood T cell repertoires in COVID-19. The wider study: Samples taken during acute and convalescent COVID-19 were collected in the United States, Italy and Spain. T cells, B-cell-depleted T cells, or PBMCs provided the cDNA or gDNA that served as material.

Per the original data handling: Researchers report that nucleated cell counts were estimated from reference gene primer amplification. Data came from immunoSEQ multiplex PCR; TCRdb stores just in-frame clones and leaves some out. That table supplies the V and J calls and clone size; D and trimming were determined from the DNA. The table includes fewer than 250,000 clones, around 76% detected once. This TCR came from a woman aged 55-70 years with COVID-19, enrolled during active disease. The chain joins TRBV3-1 (or the pseudogene TRBV3-2) to TRBJ1-3; 7 bases map to TRBD1. The sample was peripheral blood. For the CDR3, the DNA is TGTGCCAGCAGCCTTCCCCTGGGGACAGCTGGAAACACCATATATTTT. It yields the protein CASSLPLGTAGNTIYF.